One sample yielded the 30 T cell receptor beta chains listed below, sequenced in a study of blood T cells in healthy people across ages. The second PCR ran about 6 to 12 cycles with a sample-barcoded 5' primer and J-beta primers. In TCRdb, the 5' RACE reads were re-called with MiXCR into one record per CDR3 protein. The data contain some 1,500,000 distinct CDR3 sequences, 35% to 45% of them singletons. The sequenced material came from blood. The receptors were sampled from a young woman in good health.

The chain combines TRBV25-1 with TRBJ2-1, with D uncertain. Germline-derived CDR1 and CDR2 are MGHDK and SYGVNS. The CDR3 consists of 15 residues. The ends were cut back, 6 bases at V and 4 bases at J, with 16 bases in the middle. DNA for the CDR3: TGTGCCAGCAGGACCCACCTGCTGGTTTACAATGAGCAGTTCTTC. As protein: CASRTHLLVYNEQFF.

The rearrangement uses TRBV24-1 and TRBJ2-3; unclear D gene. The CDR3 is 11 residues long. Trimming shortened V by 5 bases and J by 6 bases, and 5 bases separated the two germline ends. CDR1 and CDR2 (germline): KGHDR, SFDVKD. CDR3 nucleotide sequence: TGTGCCACCAGTGGTCGTGATACGCAGTATTTT. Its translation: CATSGRDTQYF.

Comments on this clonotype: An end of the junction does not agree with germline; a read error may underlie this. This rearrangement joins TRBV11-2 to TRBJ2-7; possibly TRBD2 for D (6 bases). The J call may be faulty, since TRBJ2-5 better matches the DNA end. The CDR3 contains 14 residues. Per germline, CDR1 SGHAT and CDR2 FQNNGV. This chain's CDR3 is CVSSTLAPLGTQYF. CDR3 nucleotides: TGTGTCAGCAGCACACTAGCCCCACTTGGGACCCAGTACTTC.

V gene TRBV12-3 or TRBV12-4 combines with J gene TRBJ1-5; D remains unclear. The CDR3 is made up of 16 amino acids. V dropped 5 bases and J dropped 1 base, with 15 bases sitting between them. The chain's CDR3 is CASSASGGRSNQPQHF. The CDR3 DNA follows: TGTGCCAGCAGTGCCTCCGGAGGGAGAAGCAATCAGCCCCAGCATTTT.

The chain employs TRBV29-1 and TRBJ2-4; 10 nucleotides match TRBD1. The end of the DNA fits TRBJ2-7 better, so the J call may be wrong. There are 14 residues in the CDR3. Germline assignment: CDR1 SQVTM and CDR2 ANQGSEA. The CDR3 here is CSGSGTGASYEQYF. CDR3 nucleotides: TGCAGCGGATCCGGGACAGGGGCCAGCTACGAGCAGTACTTC.

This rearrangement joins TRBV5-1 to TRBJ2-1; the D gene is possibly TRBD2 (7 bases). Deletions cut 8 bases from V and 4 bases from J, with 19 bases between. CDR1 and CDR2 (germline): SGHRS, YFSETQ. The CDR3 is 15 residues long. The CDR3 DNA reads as TGCGCCAGTGAAAGCCGGGGGGCCTTATACAATGAGCAGTTCTTC. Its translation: CASESRGALYNEQFF.

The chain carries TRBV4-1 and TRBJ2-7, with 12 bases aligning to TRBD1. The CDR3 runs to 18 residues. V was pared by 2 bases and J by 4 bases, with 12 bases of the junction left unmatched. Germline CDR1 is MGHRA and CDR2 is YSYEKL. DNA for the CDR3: TGCGCCAGCAGCCAACTGGGACAGGGGGCGACCCTTCGTTACGAGCAGTACTTC. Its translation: CASSQLGQGATLRYEQYF.

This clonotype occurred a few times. CDR3 in amino acids: CSVGEFGRETQYF. For the CDR3, the DNA is TGCAGCGTGGGCGAATTTGGTCGAGAGACCCAGTACTTC. The chain carries TRBV29-1 and TRBJ2-7; no clear D gene. With the DNA end fitting TRBJ2-5 better, the J assignment may be wrong. Germline V gene data show CDR1 as SQVTM and CDR2 as ANQGSEA. This CDR3 region has 13 residues.

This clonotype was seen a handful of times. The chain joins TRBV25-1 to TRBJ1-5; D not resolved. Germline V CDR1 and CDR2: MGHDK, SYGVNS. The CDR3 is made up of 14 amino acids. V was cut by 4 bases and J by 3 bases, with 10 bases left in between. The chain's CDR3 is CASSGGRNNQPQHF. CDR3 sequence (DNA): TGTGCCAGCAGTGGAGGACGGAACAATCAGCCCCAGCATTTT.

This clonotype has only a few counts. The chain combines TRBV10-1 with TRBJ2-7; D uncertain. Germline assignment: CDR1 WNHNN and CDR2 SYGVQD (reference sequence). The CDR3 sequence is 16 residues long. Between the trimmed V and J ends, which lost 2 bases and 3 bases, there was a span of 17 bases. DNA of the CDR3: TGCGCCAGCAGTGAGCCGTCTAGTGTTTTTCTCTACGAGCAGTACTTC. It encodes CASSEPSSVFLYEQYF.

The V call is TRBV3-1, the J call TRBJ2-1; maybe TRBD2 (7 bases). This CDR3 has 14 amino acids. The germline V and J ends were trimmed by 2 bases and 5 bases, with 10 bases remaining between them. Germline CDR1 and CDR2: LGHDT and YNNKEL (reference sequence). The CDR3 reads CASSQKGGDNEQFF. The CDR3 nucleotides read TGTGCCAGCAGCCAAAAGGGGGGGGACAATGAGCAGTTCTTC.

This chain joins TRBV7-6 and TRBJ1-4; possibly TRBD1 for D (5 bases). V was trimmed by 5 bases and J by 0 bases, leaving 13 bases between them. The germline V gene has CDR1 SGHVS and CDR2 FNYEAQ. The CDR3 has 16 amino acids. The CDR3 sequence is CASSPGTQATNEKLFF. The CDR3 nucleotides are TGTGCCAGCAGCCCCGGGACTCAGGCAACTAATGAAAAACTGTTTTTT.

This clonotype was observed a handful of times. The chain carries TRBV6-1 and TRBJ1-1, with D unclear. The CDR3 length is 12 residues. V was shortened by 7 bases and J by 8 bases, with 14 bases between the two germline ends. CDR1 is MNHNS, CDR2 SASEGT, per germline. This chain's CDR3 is CASTGDSGEAFF. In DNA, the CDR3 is TGTGCCAGCACCGGTGATAGCGGGGAAGCTTTCTTT.

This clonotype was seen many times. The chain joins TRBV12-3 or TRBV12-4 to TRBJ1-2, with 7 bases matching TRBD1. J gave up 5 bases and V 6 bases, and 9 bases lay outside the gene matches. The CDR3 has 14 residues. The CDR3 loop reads CASSEQGSAYGYTF. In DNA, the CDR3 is TGTGCCAGCAGCGAACAGGGGTCTGCGTATGGCTACACCTTC.

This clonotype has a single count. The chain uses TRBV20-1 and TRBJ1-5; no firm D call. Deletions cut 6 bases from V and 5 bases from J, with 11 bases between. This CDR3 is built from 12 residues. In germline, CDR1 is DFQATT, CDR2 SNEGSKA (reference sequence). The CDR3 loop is CSAASNYQPQHF. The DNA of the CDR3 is TGCAGTGCCGCCTCCAACTATCAGCCCCAGCATTTT.

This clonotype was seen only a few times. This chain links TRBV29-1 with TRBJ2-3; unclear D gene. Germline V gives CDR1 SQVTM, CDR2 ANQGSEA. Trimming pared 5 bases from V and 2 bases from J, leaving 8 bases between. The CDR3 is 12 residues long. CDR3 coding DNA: TGCAGCGTTAGTAGAGACACAGATACGCAGTATTTT. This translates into CSVSRDTDTQYF.

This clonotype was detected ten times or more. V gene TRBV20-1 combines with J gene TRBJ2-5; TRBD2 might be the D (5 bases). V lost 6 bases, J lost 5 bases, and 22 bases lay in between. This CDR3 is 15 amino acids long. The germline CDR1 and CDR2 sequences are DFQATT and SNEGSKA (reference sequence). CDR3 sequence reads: CSAGDPQAVQETQYF. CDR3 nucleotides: TGCAGTGCCGGCGATCCACAAGCGGTACAGGAGACCCAGTACTTC.

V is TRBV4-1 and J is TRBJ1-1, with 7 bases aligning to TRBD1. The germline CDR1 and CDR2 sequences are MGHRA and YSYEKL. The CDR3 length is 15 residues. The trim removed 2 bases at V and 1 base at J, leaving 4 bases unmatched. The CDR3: CASSQQGGTNTEAFF. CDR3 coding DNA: TGCGCCAGCAGCCAACAGGGGGGAACGAACACTGAAGCTTTCTTT.

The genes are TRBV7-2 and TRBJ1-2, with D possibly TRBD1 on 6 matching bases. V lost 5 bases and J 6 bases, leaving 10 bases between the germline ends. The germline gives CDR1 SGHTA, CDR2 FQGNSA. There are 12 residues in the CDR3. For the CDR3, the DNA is TGTGCCAGCAGCCGGACAGTGGATGGCTACACCTTC. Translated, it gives CASSRTVDGYTF.

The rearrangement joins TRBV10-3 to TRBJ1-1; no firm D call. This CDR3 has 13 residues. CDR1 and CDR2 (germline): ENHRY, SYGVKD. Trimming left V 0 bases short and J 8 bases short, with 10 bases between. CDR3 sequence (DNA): TGTGCCATCAGTGAGTCCCGGGAGTGGGAAGCTTTCTTT. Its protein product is CAISESREWEAFF.

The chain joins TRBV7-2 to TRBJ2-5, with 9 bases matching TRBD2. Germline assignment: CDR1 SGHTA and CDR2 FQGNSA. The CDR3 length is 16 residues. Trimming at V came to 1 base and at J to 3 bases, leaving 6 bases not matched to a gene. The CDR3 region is CASSLEVAGEEETQYF. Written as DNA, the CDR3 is TGTGCCAGCAGCTTAGAGGTAGCGGGAGAGGAAGAGACCCAGTACTTC. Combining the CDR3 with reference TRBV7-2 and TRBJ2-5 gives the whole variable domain GAGVSQSPSNKVTEKGKDVELRCDPISGHTALYWYRQSLGQGLEFLIYFQGNSAPDKSGLPSDRFSAERTGGSVSTLTIQRTQQEDSAVYLCASSLEVAGEEETQYFGPGTRLLVL.

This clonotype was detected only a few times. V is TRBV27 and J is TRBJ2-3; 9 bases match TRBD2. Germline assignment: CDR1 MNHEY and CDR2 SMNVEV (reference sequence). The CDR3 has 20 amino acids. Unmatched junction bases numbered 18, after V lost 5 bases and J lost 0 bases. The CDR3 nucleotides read TGTGCCAGCAGTACCTCCAGGGCTCAGTCTAGCGGGGATAGCACAGATACGCAGTATTTT. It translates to CASSTSRAQSSGDSTDTQYF.

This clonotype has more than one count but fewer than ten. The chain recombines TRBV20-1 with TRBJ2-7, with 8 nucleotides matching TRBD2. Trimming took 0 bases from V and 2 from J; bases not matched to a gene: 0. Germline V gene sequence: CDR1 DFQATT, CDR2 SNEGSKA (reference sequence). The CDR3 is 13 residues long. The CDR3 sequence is CSARDGRAYEQYF. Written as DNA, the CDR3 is TGCAGTGCTAGAGACGGGAGGGCCTACGAGCAGTACTTC.

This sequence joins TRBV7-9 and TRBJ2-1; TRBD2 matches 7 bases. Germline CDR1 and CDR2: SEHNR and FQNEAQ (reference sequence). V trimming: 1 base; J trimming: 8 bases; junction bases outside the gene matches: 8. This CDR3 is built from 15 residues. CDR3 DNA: TGTGCCAGCAGCTTAGGGGGAGGGAGGGATGATGAGCAGTTCTTC. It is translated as CASSLGGGRDDEQFF. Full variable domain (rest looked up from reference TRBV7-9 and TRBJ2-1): DTGVSQNPRHKITKRGQNVTFRCDPISEHNRLYWYRQTLGQGPEFLTYFQNEAQLEKSRLLSDRFSAERPKGSFSTLEIQRTEQGDSAMYLCASSLGGGRDDEQFFGPGTRLTVL.

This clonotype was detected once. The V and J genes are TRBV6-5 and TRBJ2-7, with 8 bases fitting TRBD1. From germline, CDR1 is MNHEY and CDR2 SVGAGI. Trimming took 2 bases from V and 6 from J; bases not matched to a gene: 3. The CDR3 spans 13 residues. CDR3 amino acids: CASSYLDRAEQYF. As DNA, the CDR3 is TGTGCCAGCAGTTACCTGGACAGGGCCGAGCAGTACTTC.

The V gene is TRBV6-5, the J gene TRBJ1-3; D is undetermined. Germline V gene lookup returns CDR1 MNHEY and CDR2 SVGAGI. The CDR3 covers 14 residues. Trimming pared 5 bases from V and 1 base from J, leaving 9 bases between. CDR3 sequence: CASSIGRSGNTIYF. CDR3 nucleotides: TGTGCCAGCAGTATTGGGAGGTCTGGAAACACCATATATTTT.

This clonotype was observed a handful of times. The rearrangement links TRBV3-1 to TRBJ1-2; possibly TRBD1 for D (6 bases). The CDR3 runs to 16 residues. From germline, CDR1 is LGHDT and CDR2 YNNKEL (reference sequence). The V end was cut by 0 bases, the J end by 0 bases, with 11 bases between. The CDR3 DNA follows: TGTGCCAGCAGCCAAGATGCCAGGGGACCTAACTATGGCTACACCTTC. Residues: CASSQDARGPNYGYTF.

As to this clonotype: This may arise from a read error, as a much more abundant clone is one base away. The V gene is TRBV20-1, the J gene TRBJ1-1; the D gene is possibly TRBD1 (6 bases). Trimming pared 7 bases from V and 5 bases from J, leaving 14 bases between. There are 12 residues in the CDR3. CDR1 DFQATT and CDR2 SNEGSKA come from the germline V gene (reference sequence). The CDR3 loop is CSVSRGGTEAFF. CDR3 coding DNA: TGCAGTGTAAGCAGGGGTGGGACTGAAGCTTTCTTT.

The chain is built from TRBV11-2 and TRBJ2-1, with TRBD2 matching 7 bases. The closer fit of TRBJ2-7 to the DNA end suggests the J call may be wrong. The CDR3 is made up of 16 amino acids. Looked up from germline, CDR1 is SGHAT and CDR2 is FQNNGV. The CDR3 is CASSLRGDSSYNEQYF. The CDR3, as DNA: TGTGCCAGCAGCTTACGGGGGGATAGCTCCTACAATGAGCAGTACTTC.

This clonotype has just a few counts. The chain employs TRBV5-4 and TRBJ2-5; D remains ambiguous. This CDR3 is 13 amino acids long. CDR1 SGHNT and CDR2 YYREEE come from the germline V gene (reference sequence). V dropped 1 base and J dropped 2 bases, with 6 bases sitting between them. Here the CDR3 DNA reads TGTGCCAGCAGCTTGTGGCCACAAGAGACCCAGTACTTC. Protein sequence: CASSLWPQETQYF. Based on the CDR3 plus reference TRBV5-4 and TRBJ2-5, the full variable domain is ETGVTQSPTHLIKTRGQQVTLRCSSQSGHNTVSWYQQALGQGPQFIFQYYREEENGRGNFPPRFSGLQFPNYSSELNVNALELDDSALYLCASSLWPQETQYFGPGTRLLVL.